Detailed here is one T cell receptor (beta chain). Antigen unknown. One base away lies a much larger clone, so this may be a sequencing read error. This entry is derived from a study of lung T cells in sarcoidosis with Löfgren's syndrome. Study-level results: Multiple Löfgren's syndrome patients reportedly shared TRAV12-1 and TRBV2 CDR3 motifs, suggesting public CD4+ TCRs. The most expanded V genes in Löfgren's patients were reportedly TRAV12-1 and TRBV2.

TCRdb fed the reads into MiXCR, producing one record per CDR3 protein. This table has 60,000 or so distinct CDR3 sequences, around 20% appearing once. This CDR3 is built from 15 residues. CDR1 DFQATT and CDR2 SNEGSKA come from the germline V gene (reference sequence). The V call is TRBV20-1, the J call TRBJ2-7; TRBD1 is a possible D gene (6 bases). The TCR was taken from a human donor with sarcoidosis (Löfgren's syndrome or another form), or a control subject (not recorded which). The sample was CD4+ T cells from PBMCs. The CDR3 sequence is CSARDPGQLSYEQCF. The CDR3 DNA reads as TGCAGTGCTAGAGATCCCGGACAGCTCTCCTACGAGCAGTGCTTC.